This note documents a single T cell receptor beta chain sequence. There is no known antigen for this receptor. The read ends 3 residues before the CDR3 terminus; that terminus is restored from the germline J gene. The data belong to a study of Tregs in tolerant kidney transplant recipients (dated by TCRdb to about 2019). About the full investigation: TCRbeta sequencing was used in the study to identify donor-specific regulatory T cells before combined kidney and bone marrow transplantation, and the identified cells were then tracked after transplant.

The time point tag for this specimen amounts to: 6 months after combined kidney and bone marrow transplant. Transplants used related donors with nonmyeloablative bone marrow transplantation; mixed chimerism was transient in the human trials. Unstimulated Tregs (CD4+CD25+CD127-), CD4+ non-Tregs (CD4+CD25-), CD4 and CD8 cells were FACS-sorted from thawed PBMCs. 4 combined kidney and bone marrow transplant recipients from the ITN036ST trial were included as patients, and samples were available only from these trial subjects. Healthy control blood was processed by Ficoll density gradient to PBMCs and cryopreserved; patient PBMCs were collected before and after transplant. For TCRbeta CDR3 sequencing, genomic DNA from the sorted cells was extracted using the QIAGEN DNeasy Blood and Tissue Kit. Through immunoSEQ, high-throughput TCRbeta CDR3 sequencing was done commercially, including PCR amplification with internal controls and bias correction. The study's processing was this. Unique productive TCRbeta sequences were defined by CDR3 nucleotide sequence when primers matched and otherwise by CDR3 amino acid sequence together with Vbeta and Jbeta genes. To correct sorting error, sequences shared between sorted populations at a frequency ratio of 2:1 or less were removed; the rest were assigned to the higher population. Sequences were defined as donor-reactive when expanded at least 5-fold in CFSE-low cells versus unstimulated cells and present at a frequency of at least 0.01% in CFSE-low cells. Repertoire divergence was quantified by Jensen-Shannon divergence using the top 100 TCRbeta sequences ranked by frequency. For samples with multiple sequencing runs, sorting error was corrected separately for each run before the runs were pooled. Here the immuneACCESS table is served through TCRdb, limited to in-frame sequences with V and J called. Missing clones are a known gap in these copies; in checked studies unresolved V genes cover under half, and the rest lacks a known reason. V, J and clone size derive from that table, while D and trimming were established from the DNA sequence. The table for this sample shows about 23,000 clones. 4.1% of the sample is held by the ten biggest clonotypes.

CDR3 length: 15 amino acids, cysteine to phenylalanine. The 36 bases shown cover part of the CDR3, and their frame starts at base 1. Reading the germline V gene (reference sequence) gives CDR1 DFQATT and CDR2 SNEGSKA. V is cut by 0 bases and J by 2 bases, and the space between the germline ends is 12 bases. Beyond this particular receptor, the publication reports: Biological reproducibility was not directly addressed, though technical replication error appeared minimal. Expanding Tregs with activated donor B cells appeared to identify the most biologically relevant and donor-specific TCRbeta repertoire. The study was constrained by small patient numbers, and validation of the findings is required in larger populations and under other immunosuppression protocols. In tolerant patients, the expansion of donor-specific Tregs was greater than global Treg expansion, suggesting that the expansion was antigen-driven rather than nonspecific. For some patients the PCR primers changed over time, which made it impossible to compare the samples from those patients at the nucleotide level.

Material: CD4+ T cells from blood (PBMCs), obtained 6 months after the transplant. This receptor was identified in a human patient who received a combined kidney and bone marrow transplant. A transplant means some T cells may be of graft donor rather than patient origin. The chain links TRBV20-1 with TRBJ2-3; the D gene is unclear. CDR3 DNA (partial): TGCAGTGCTAGAGATCTTAAGGTTCCCACAGATACG. This is translated as CSARDLKVPTDT. The entire CDR3 is CSARDLKVPTDTQYF.